The clone carrying this T cell receptor (beta chain) was counted a few times. Antigen: not known. The PCR ran on 60 Vbeta and 13 Jbeta primers. Profiled with immunoSEQ multiplex PCR; TCRdb holds only in-frame clones, not every one. The sample yields about 59,000 clones, about 80% seen once. Germline V gene sequence: CDR1 SGHDT, CDR2 YYEEEE. This CDR3 is built from 12 residues. Trimming took 0 bases from V and 8 from J, leaving 6 bases between them. The data originate from a study of cytomegalovirus exposure and HLA in healthy donors. Study outcomes and limitations: Among TCR beta chains, those listed as cytomegalovirus-associated numbered around 160.

The sequence was collected from a human donor in good health. The sample taken for sequencing was PBMCs. The gene calls are TRBV5-6 and TRBJ1-5; D is undetermined. The chain's CDR3 is CASSLDGEPQHF. The CDR3 bases are TGTGCCAGCAGCTTGGACGGGGAGCCCCAGCATTTT.